The table lists the clone carrying this TCR beta chain with a few counts. Its antigen is not identified. This CDR3 is built from 18 residues. V gave up 5 bases and J gave up 2 bases, with 27 bases separating them. Germline V gives CDR1 DFQATT, CDR2 SNEGSKA (reference sequence). The sample originates from a study of T-cell reconstitution after alpha-beta-depleted transplantation in children. Study findings and constraints: Day-60 TCRbeta diversity that was high in some patients was derived from surviving recipient T cells and thymic progenitors. It was newly produced T cells that mostly accounted for T-cell counts and diversity one year after transplant. After transplant, at about two months, alpha-beta T cells were reportedly derived from several hundred expanded graft clones.

Preparation of the TCRbeta library used unique molecular identifiers. Using its own MiXCR run on the PCR reads, TCRdb lists one record per CDR3 protein. The sample lists about 600,000 distinct CDR3 sequences; about 23% were seen once. This sequence joins TRBV20-1 and TRBJ2-5; D not certain. Material: PBMCs, mostly from graft donor cells, obtained 360 days after TCRalphabeta/CD19-depleted stem cell transplant. The source is a boy less than two years old who had a stem cell transplant for acute myeloid leukemia, so the T cells may come from the graft donor. The CDR3 here is CSAPRINLGPPGQETQYF. The CDR3 coding sequence is TGCAGTGCTCCGAGGATAAACTTAGGACCGCCTGGGCAAGAGACCCAGTACTTC.